This T cell receptor (beta chain) came from a study of blood T cell repertoires in COVID-19. Study at large: COVID-19 samples collected from the United States, Italy and Spain covered acute and convalescent phases. PBMCs, B-cell-depleted T cells, or T cells provided the cDNA or gDNA that made up the material.

Authors' analysis steps: The assay estimated nucleated cells by amplifying reference gene primers. Some clones are missing from TCRdb's copy, which holds only in-frame ones; the method was immunoSEQ multiplex PCR. V, J and clone size derive from that table, while D and trimming were established from the DNA sequence. The repertoire holds about 150,000 clones, with 80% to 90% as singletons. After removal of 0 bases from V and 6 bases from J, the junction contained 4 bases not matched to a gene. Germline values: CDR1 MNHEY, CDR2 SVGAGI. The CDR3 contains 15 residues. The Seattle patients joined while their infection was active and were tracked longitudinally afterward.

The sample was peripheral blood. The chain combines TRBV6-5 with TRBJ2-1; 8 bases fit TRBD1. The receptor was derived from a woman between 55 and 75 years old with COVID-19, enrolled during active disease. The CDR3 is CASSYSLGTGNEQFF. The CDR3 DNA reads TGTGCCAGCAGTTACTCGCTCGGGACAGGCAATGAGCAGTTCTTC.